This T cell receptor beta chain is drawn from a study of blood T cells in healthy people across ages. As for the study in general: Template switching recovered approximately one barcoded beta molecule for every two T cells.

A sample-barcoded 5' primer and a J-beta primer mix were used in a second PCR of roughly 7 to 11 cycles. From the 5' RACE reads, TCRdb called clonotypes with MiXCR, one entry per CDR3 protein. The sample shows approximately 830,000 distinct CDR3 sequences, about 59% of them seen only once. The total RNA that was extracted per sample amounted to at least 5 micrograms. Study outcomes and limitations: It was held that diversity estimates obtained from one million T cells represented underestimates.

This clonotype has more than one count but fewer than ten. What it binds is not known. The sequence derives from a man aged 25-45 years in good health. Material: blood.

CDR3 region: CSATPGSVTEAFF. Written as DNA, the CDR3 is TGCAGTGCCACCCCGGGGAGCGTCACTGAAGCTTTCTTT. The chain is built from TRBV20-1 and TRBJ1-1; no reliable D call. Trimming took 6 bases from V and 4 from J, leaving 15 bases between them. The germline CDR1 and CDR2 sequences are DFQATT and SNEGSKA (reference sequence). The CDR3 spans 13 residues.